Included here is one T cell receptor (beta chain) sequence, with context. Antigen specificity is unknown. Isolation per sample recovered at least 7 million PBMCs. Per sample, at least 6 micrograms of total RNA were extracted. The data belong to a study of blood T cells in healthy people across ages. Germline CDR1 and CDR2: SEHNR and FQNEAQ (reference sequence). The V end lost 0 bases, the J end lost 2 bases, and 26 bases lay between the germline ends. The CDR3 is made up of 20 amino acids. With a J-beta primer mix and a sample-barcoded 5' primer, a second PCR ran roughly 6 to 12 cycles. In TCRdb, the 5' RACE reads were re-called with MiXCR into one record per CDR3 protein. The data hold about 970,000 distinct CDR3 sequences, with roughly 51% observed a single time. Notes on the study in general: Naive and antigen-experienced cells could not be conclusively compared, given unsorted PBMCs.

The chain combines TRBV7-9 with TRBJ2-7; D gene uncertain. The clonotype was recovered from an older woman in good health. Sequences were obtained from blood. Here the CDR3 DNA reads TGTGCCAGCAGCTTAGCGCTTAGGGAACTCCTAGGCACGGTTACCTACGAGCAGTACTTC. Translation: CASSLALRELLGTVTYEQYF. The full variable domain, completed using reference TRBV7-9 and TRBJ2-7, is DTGVSQNPRHKITKRGQNVTFRCDPISEHNRLYWYRQTLGQGPEFLTYFQNEAQLEKSRLLSDRFSAERPKGSFSTLEIQRTEQGDSAMYLCASSLALRELLGTVTYEQYFGPGTRLTVT.